What follows are 8 T cell receptor beta chains derived from one specimen sequenced in a study of OX40 agonist ivuxolimab in advanced cancers. The protocol was immunoSEQ multiplex PCR, while the TCRdb copy is restricted to in-frame clones and leaves out a portion. Of 65,000 to 80,000 clones in the sample, around 87% are singletons; the top ten hold roughly 0.26%. This specimen was CD4+ or CD8+ T cells sorted from blood, taken in a trial of the OX40 agonist ivuxolimab. All receptors come from an adult with an advanced solid tumor such as melanoma, head and neck, liver or kidney cancer.

This rearrangement joins TRBV2 to TRBJ2-2; maybe TRBD2 (6 bases). From germline, CDR1 is SNHLY and CDR2 FYNNEI. Trimming took 7 bases from V and 5 from J, leaving 17 bases between them. CDR3 length: 15 residues. The CDR3 DNA follows: TGTGCCAGCACCCCCGGCCCCCTAGCGACCGGGGAGCTGTTTTTT. It translates to CASTPGPLATGELFF.

V is TRBV19 and J is TRBJ1-2; D perhaps matches TRBD1 (5 bases). V shed 3 bases and J shed 0 bases, with 14 bases lying between them. CDR1 is LNHDA, CDR2 SQIVND, per germline (reference sequence). The CDR3 is made up of 16 amino acids. The CDR3 DNA reads TGTGCCAGTAGTATTGGGGCAGGGTCTACTAACTATGGCTACACCTTC. It translates to CASSIGAGSTNYGYTF.

The chain links TRBV2 to TRBJ1-6, with a tentative D call TRBD1 (6 bases). V was shortened by 6 bases and J by 5 bases, with 14 bases between the two germline ends. Germline V CDR1 and CDR2: SNHLY, FYNNEI. CDR3 length equals 15 residues. The CDR3: CASRQGFADNSPLHF. CDR3 sequence (DNA): TGTGCCAGCAGACAGGGTTTTGCCGATAATTCACCCCTCCACTTT.

The J gene is TRBJ2-7, the V gene TRBV19; D not certain. The V gene lost 4 bases and the J gene lost 4 bases, with 17 bases spanning the gap. Germline V gene lookup returns CDR1 LNHDA and CDR2 SQIVND (reference sequence). This CDR3 is built from 15 residues. CDR3 loop: CASSTVHTSSYEQYF. CDR3 nucleotides: TGTGCCAGTAGTACCGTACATACCTCCTCATACGAGCAGTACTTC.

The gene calls are TRBV29-1 and TRBJ1-4; 9 positions match TRBD1. Germline CDR1 and CDR2: SQVTM and ANQGSEA. This CDR3 is 14 amino acids long. After removal of 7 bases from V and 7 bases from J, the junction contained 10 bases not matched to a gene. The CDR3: CSAGSGTGSEKLFF. CDR3 DNA sequence: TGCAGCGCCGGGTCCGGGACAGGGTCTGAAAAACTGTTTTTT.

The chain recombines TRBV7-6 with TRBJ2-5, with D unresolved. The germline V gene encodes CDR1 SGHVS and CDR2 FNYEAQ. Trimming took off 0 bases at V and 4 bases at J, with 3 bases between the two ends. The CDR3 sequence is 12 residues long. Written as DNA, the CDR3 is TGTGCCAGCAGCTTAGCGGGAGAGACCCAGTACTTC. Its protein is CASSLAGETQYF.

DNA for the CDR3: TGCAGTGCCCCGGACAACAATGAGCAGTTCTTC. It encodes CSAPDNNEQFF. The chain has TRBV20-1 and TRBJ2-1, with D tentatively TRBD1 (5 bases). Between the trimmed V and J ends, which lost 6 bases and 5 bases, there was a span of 8 bases. CDR1 and CDR2 (germline): DFQATT, SNEGSKA (reference sequence). This CDR3 has 11 amino acids.

The J gene is TRBJ2-3, the V gene TRBV7-8; D gene unclear. Deletions cut 1 base from V and 6 bases from J, with 11 bases between. Per germline, CDR1 SGHVS and CDR2 FQNEAQ. This CDR3 is built from 14 residues. CDR3 amino acids: CASSLGTIGDTQYF. DNA of the CDR3: TGTGCCAGCAGCTTAGGGACCATCGGGGATACGCAGTATTTT.